This T cell receptor (beta chain) was captured in a study of T cells after yellow fever vaccination. TCRdb ran MiXCR on the 5' RACE reads and lists one entry per CDR3 protein. This sample has approximately 1,300 distinct CDR3 sequences, with 56% found just once. The CDR3 has 16 residues. Germline V gene data show CDR1 as SQVTM and CDR2 as ANQGSEA. Trimming removed 0 bases from V and 3 bases from J, with 17 bases in between. This chain links TRBV29-1 with TRBJ2-5; D possibly corresponds to TRBD1 (8 bases). The sequencing used PBMCs, either bulk or a sorted T-cell subset (CD4+, CD8+, memory, or dextramer-sorted; not recorded which), collected on the day of the yellow fever booster vaccination. This TCR derives from a man aged 18 to 29 who received the YFV17D yellow fever vaccine. This chain's CDR3 is CSVEDGGDRTEETQYF. As DNA, the CDR3 is TGCAGCGTTGAAGATGGGGGGGACAGGACAGAAGAGACCCAGTACTTC.